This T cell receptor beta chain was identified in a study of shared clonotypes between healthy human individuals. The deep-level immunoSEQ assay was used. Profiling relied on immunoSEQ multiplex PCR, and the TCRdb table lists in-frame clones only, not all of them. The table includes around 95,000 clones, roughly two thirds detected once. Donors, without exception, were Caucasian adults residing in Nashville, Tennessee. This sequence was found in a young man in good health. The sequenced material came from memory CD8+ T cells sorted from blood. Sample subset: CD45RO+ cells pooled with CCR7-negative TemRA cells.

The CDR3 here is CASRAGVSYEQYF. The DNA of the CDR3 is TGTGCCAGCAGAGCGGGAGTATCCTACGAGCAGTACTTC. The V gene is TRBV28, the J gene TRBJ2-7; 8 positions agree with TRBD2. This CDR3 region has 13 residues. The V segment lost 6 bases and the J segment 1 base; nucleotides outside the gene matches: 2. Per germline, CDR1 MDHEN and CDR2 SYDVKM.